The text below deals with one T cell receptor beta chain. Trimming took off 2 bases at V and 7 bases at J, with 14 bases between the two ends. The CDR3 covers 15 residues. Germline lookup yields CDR1 LGHNA and CDR2 YSLEER. The data are from a study of T-cell reconstitution after alpha-beta-depleted transplantation in children. Molecular barcoding with unique molecular identifiers was used for the TCRbeta library. TCRdb called the PCR reads again in MiXCR, with one record for every CDR3 protein. The table includes some 490,000 distinct CDR3 sequences, 12% detected once. This clonotype originated in a human donor who donated a stem cell graft to a child with combined immunodeficiency. The V call is TRBV4-3, the J call TRBJ2-2; D tentatively fits TRBD1 or TRBD2 (5 bases each). The specimen was PBMCs from the stem cell graft donor, collected from the stem cell graft. CDR3 DNA: TGCGCCAGCAGCCAACTCATGGGACCCGACGGGGAGCTGTTTTTT. It yields the protein CASSQLMGPDGELFF.